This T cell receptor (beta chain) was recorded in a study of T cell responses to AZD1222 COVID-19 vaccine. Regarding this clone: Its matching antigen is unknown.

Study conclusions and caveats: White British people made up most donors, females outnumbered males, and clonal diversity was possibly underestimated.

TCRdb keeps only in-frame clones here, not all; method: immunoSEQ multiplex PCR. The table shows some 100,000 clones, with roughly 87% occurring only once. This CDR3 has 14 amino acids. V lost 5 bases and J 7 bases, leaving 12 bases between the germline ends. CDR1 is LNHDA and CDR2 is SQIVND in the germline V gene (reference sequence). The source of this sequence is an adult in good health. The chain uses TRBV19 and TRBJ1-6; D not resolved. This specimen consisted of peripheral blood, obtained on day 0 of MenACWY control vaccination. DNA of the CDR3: TGTGCCAGTAGTCCCCGACATCCCAATTCACCCCTCCACTTT. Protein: CASSPRHPNSPLHF.